This paragraph covers one T cell receptor beta chain sequence. What it recognizes is unknown. Germline V gene data show CDR1 as SGHNT and CDR2 as YYREEE (reference sequence). Trimming at V came to 2 bases and at J to 6 bases, leaving 6 bases not matched to a gene. CDR3 length: 15 amino acids. This sample is drawn from a study of cytomegalovirus exposure and HLA in healthy donors. Study-level points and caveats: Links to common viral pathogens appeared, in a later analysis, for several of the most significant clusters.

Primers: 60 Vbeta forward and 13 Jbeta reverse. The method was immunoSEQ multiplex PCR; TCRdb's version includes in-frame clones alone and lacks a portion of them. The table has fewer than 150,000 clones, 80% seen once. The TCR comes from a man between 40 and 49 years old in good health and CMV-seropositive. The material sequenced was PBMCs. The chain employs TRBV5-4 and TRBJ2-3, with TRBD1 identical over 10 bases. The CDR3 protein is CASSFRDRGIDTQYF. The CDR3 DNA follows: TGTGCCAGCAGCTTCCGGGACAGGGGAATCGATACGCAGTATTTT.